These 31 T cell receptor beta chains originate from one sample sequenced in a study of shared clonotypes between healthy human individuals. Some clones are missing from TCRdb's copy, which holds only in-frame ones; the method was immunoSEQ multiplex PCR. The sample records about 730,000 clones, 55% to 80% being singletons. The sample consisted of memory CD4+ T cells sorted from blood. Subset here: CD45RA-negative fraction. All receptors come from a woman in her twenties or thirties in good health.

This rearrangement joins TRBV18 to TRBJ2-1, with 11 bases identical to TRBD2. The junction had 9 bases not matched to a gene; V was cut back by 5 bases and J by 6 bases. Germline V lookup: CDR1 KGHSH, CDR2 LQKENI. This CDR3 comprises 16 residues. The CDR3 protein is CASSGLAGGPVNEQFF. CDR3 coding DNA: TGTGCCAGCTCAGGATTAGCGGGAGGGCCGGTCAATGAGCAGTTCTTC. Full variable domain (outside the CDR3, taken from reference TRBV18 and TRBJ2-1): NAGVMQNPRHLVRRRGQEARLRCSPMKGHSHVYWYRQLPEEGLKFMVYLQKENIIDESGMPKERFSAEFPKEGPSILRIQQVVRGDSAAYFCASSGLAGGPVNEQFFGPGTRLTVL.

V usage is TRBV28 and J usage is TRBJ1-5; D gene ambiguous. Germline V lookup: CDR1 MDHEN, CDR2 SYDVKM. The CDR3 has 15 amino acids. The V end lost 7 bases, the J end lost 4 bases, and 17 bases lay between the germline ends. CDR3 protein: CASTPDIYLNQPQHF. The CDR3 region has the DNA TGTGCCAGCACCCCCGATATTTACCTTAATCAGCCCCAGCATTTT.

The chain joins TRBV11-2 to TRBJ2-1, with D possibly TRBD2 on 5 matching bases. The V and J ends lost 6 bases and 6 bases respectively, with 18 bases between them. CDR3 length equals 15 residues. Germline V gene lookup returns CDR1 SGHAT and CDR2 FQNNGV. The CDR3: CASRADHSPTNEQFF. The CDR3 DNA reads TGTGCCAGCAGAGCGGACCATTCACCAACCAATGAGCAGTTCTTC.

J is TRBJ2-7 and V is TRBV7-9; D perhaps matches TRBD1 (6 bases). V was pared by 8 bases and J by 3 bases, with 17 bases between. From germline, CDR1 is SEHNR and CDR2 FQNEAQ (reference sequence). The CDR3 extends over 14 amino acids. CDR3 sequence (DNA): TGTGCCAGCCTGTCAGCAGGGGCTAGCTACGAGCAGTACTTC. Its translation is CASLSAGASYEQYF.

A note on this clone: A much larger clone lies a single base off, so this may be a read error. The sample carries other DNA sequences with the same CDR3. The J gene is TRBJ1-5, the V gene TRBV11-2, with 7 nucleotides matching TRBD1. Unmatched junction bases numbered 1, after V lost 1 base and J lost 1 base. The germline CDR1 and CDR2 sequences are SGHAT and FQNNGV. The CDR3 is 15 residues long. This chain's CDR3 is CASSLVTGSNQPQHF. CDR3 sequence (DNA): TGTGCCAGCAGCTTAGTGACAGGGAGCAATCAGCCCCAGCATTTT.

CDR3 amino acids: CASSRTGTGGAGNEKLFF. The CDR3, as DNA: TGTGCCAGCAGCCGGACCGGGACAGGGGGCGCGGGGAATGAAAAACTGTTTTTT. V is TRBV4-2 and J is TRBJ1-4; 12 nucleotides line up with TRBD1. The CDR3 is 18 amino acids. V shed 4 bases and J 5 bases; nucleotides not matched to a gene: 11. Germline CDR1 reads LGHNA; CDR2 reads YNFKEQ.

This rearrangement joins TRBV6-1 to TRBJ2-7, with TRBD1 identical over 8 bases. This CDR3 has 14 residues. V lost 5 bases to trimming and J lost 6 bases; unmatched junction nucleotides: 9. Germline V gene data show CDR1 as MNHNS and CDR2 as SASEGT. The DNA of the CDR3 is TGTGCCAGCAGTTCAGGGGGCGCGGCCTCCGAGCAGTACTTC. This encodes CASSSGGAASEQYF.

The chain recombines TRBV21-1 with TRBJ1-3. TRBV21-1 is assigned pseudogene status. This CDR3 comprises 15 residues. CDR3 in DNA: TGTGCCAGCGGTCTTAGGTGTGGATCTGGAAACACCATATATTTT. This codes for CASGLRCGSGNTIYF.

The J gene is TRBJ2-1, the V gene TRBV25-1; the match to TRBD2 covers 12 bases. This CDR3 is 16 amino acids long. With V trimmed by 7 bases and J by 7 bases, 11 bases remained unmatched. Germline CDR1 and CDR2: MGHDK and SYGVNS. The CDR3 here is CASTYLTSGRRNEQFF. The CDR3, as DNA: TGTGCCAGCACCTACCTGACTAGCGGGAGAAGGAATGAGCAGTTCTTC.

The chain carries TRBV7-2 and TRBJ1-2; 9 bases match TRBD1. Losses at the gene ends were 5 bases for V and 4 bases for J; bases not matched to a gene: 11. This CDR3 region has 16 residues. Germline CDR1 reads SGHTA; CDR2 reads FQGNSA. The chain's CDR3 is CASSHYAGTGTYGYTF. In DNA, the CDR3 is TGTGCCAGCAGCCATTACGCCGGGACAGGGACCTATGGCTACACCTTC.

The genes are TRBV19 and TRBJ1-5; D not resolved. CDR3 length equals 13 residues. CDR1 and CDR2 from the germline V gene are LNHDA and SQIVND (reference sequence). Trimming pared 5 bases from V and 5 bases from J, leaving 10 bases between. DNA for the CDR3: TGTGCCAGTAGTCATCAGGCGGATCAGCCCCAGCATTTT. Protein: CASSHQADQPQHF.

The rearrangement links TRBV28 to TRBJ2-1; weak D call: TRBD2 (6 bases). Germline V gene sequence: CDR1 MDHEN, CDR2 SYDVKM. There are 13 residues in the CDR3. Trimming removed 6 bases from V and 4 bases from J, with 10 bases in between. The CDR3 DNA sequence: TGTGCCAGCAGGCCGGGACTTTACAATGAGCAGTTCTTC. This gives the protein CASRPGLYNEQFF.

The chain employs TRBV28 and TRBJ1-2; 10 bases align to TRBD1. CDR3 length: 13 residues. V was pared by 7 bases and J by 7 bases, with 6 bases of the junction left unmatched. Germline V CDR1 and CDR2: MDHEN, SYDVKM. For the CDR3, the DNA is TGTGCCAGCAAGGGACAGGGGAAGTTTGGCTACACCTTC. Encoded protein: CASKGQGKFGYTF.

This clone was counted only a few times. The chain joins TRBV5-1 to TRBJ2-4; tentatively, D is TRBD1 (6 bases). The germline V and J ends were trimmed by 3 bases and 4 bases, with 14 bases remaining between them. This CDR3 has 15 amino acids. Germline V lookup: CDR1 SGHRS, CDR2 YFSETQ. The CDR3 spells CASSSGQTIKNIQYF. The CDR3 DNA sequence: TGCGCCAGCAGCTCCGGACAGACGATAAAAAACATTCAGTACTTC.

There are a few counts of this clone. The rearrangement uses TRBV10-1 and TRBJ2-7; D uncertain. Germline loops: CDR1 WNHNN, CDR2 SYGVQD (reference sequence). Trimming pared 4 bases from V and 6 bases from J, leaving 16 bases between. The CDR3 has 14 residues. The DNA for the CDR3 is TGCGCCAGCAGTGGAGCTAAAAAATCCCCCGAGCAGTACTTC. It encodes CASSGAKKSPEQYF.

This clone was seen a single time. The chain has TRBV5-8 and TRBJ1-2; no reliable D call. The V gene lost 0 bases and the J gene lost 5 bases, with 5 bases spanning the gap. CDR3 length: 12 amino acids. The germline V gene encodes CDR1 SGHTS and CDR2 YDEGEE. CDR3 sequence (DNA): TGTGCCAGCAGCTTGGGAGGGTATGGCTACACCTTC. It translates to CASSLGGYGYTF.

The chain recombines TRBV5-1 with TRBJ2-2; 8 nucleotides align to TRBD1. Per germline, CDR1 SGHRS and CDR2 YFSETQ. The CDR3 has 15 residues. Trimming at V came to 3 bases and at J to 3 bases, leaving 4 bases not matched to a gene. This chain's CDR3 is CASSSTGVDTGELFF. For the CDR3, the DNA is TGCGCCAGCAGCTCGACAGGGGTGGACACCGGGGAGCTGTTTTTT.

For the CDR3, the DNA is TGTGCCAGAAGCTTGGAAGGGGGCCGCTCCTACAATGAGCAGTTCTTC. It translates to CARSLEGGRSYNEQFF. This chain joins TRBV5-3 and TRBJ2-1; TRBD1 matches 7 bases. TRBV5-3 is assigned to the ORF class and has an uncertain function. The CDR3 extends over 16 amino acids. The ends lost 0 bases at V and 0 bases at J; junction bases unmatched: 3.

This chain uses TRBV7-2 with TRBJ1-1; TRBD1 might be the D (5 bases). Germline CDR1 and CDR2: SGHTA and FQGNSA. The V and J ends lost 0 bases and 10 bases respectively, with 18 bases between them. The CDR3 totals 15 residues. The CDR3 nucleotides are TGTGCCAGCAGCTTAGCCCAGACTTCGGGGGGAAGAGCTTTCTTT. Its protein is CASSLAQTSGGRAFF.

V usage is TRBV4-2 and J usage is TRBJ1-4, with TRBD1 matching 12 bases. The germline gives CDR1 LGHNA, CDR2 YNFKEQ. Trimming at V came to 3 bases and at J to 7 bases, leaving 12 bases not matched to a gene. This CDR3 region has 18 residues. CDR3 loop: CASSQIPGQGARGEKLFF. The CDR3 bases are TGTGCCAGCAGCCAGATACCGGGACAGGGGGCTCGAGGTGAAAAACTGTTTTTT.

The table lists this clone with a few counts. A much larger clone is a single base away; this may be a read error. The rearrangement joins TRBV7-9 to TRBJ1-1, with D uncertain. Per the germline V gene, CDR1 is SEHNR and CDR2 is FQNEAQ (reference sequence). Trimming left V 2 bases short and J 1 base short, with 2 bases between. The CDR3 runs to 12 residues. In DNA form, the CDR3 reads TGTGCCAGCAGCTTAACGAACACTGAAGCTTTCTTT. Its protein product is CASSLTNTEAFF.

The chain couples TRBV6-5 to TRBJ1-2; maybe TRBD1 (6 bases). The CDR3 covers 12 residues. CDR1 and CDR2 from the germline V gene are MNHEY and SVGAGI. V was shortened by 7 bases and J by 4 bases, with 10 bases between the two germline ends. The CDR3 nucleotides are TGTGCCAGCACTCAGGGGAGCTATGGCTACACCTTC. This sequence encodes CASTQGSYGYTF.

The rearrangement joins TRBV15 to TRBJ1-1, with D unresolved. Per the germline V gene, CDR1 is LNHNV and CDR2 is YYDKDF (reference sequence). The CDR3 sequence is 16 residues long. V was trimmed by 0 bases and J by 0 bases, leaving 11 bases between them. CDR3 sequence (DNA): TGTGCCACCAGCAGAGATAGCGCCAGGCTGAACACTGAAGCTTTCTTT. Translating gives CATSRDSARLNTEAFF.

V is TRBV18 and J is TRBJ2-3; 9 nucleotides agree with TRBD2. J gave up 0 bases and V 2 bases, and 9 bases lay outside the gene matches. Per germline, CDR1 KGHSH and CDR2 LQKENI. The CDR3 is 18 amino acids. The CDR3 DNA is TGTGCCAGCTCACCATTCTCGGCTAGCGGGACTAGCACAGATACGCAGTATTTT. This translates into CASSPFSASGTSTDTQYF.

V gene TRBV18 combines with J gene TRBJ2-1; a possible D gene is TRBD1 (6 bases). The germline CDR1 and CDR2 sequences are KGHSH and LQKENI. The V gene lost 3 bases and the J gene lost 7 bases, with 13 bases spanning the gap. The CDR3 consists of 14 residues. The CDR3 sequence is CASSPLQGKNEQFF. For the CDR3, the DNA is TGTGCCAGCTCACCCTTGCAGGGGAAGAATGAGCAGTTCTTC.

Comment on this clone: A read error likely explains this, since a far larger clone differs by one base. The chain uses TRBV7-3 and TRBJ1-2; 8 bases match TRBD1. Per germline, CDR1 SGHTA and CDR2 FQGTGA. CDR3 length: 13 amino acids. J was trimmed by 2 bases and V by 5 bases; bases with no gene match: 1. The CDR3 reads CASSRDRNYGYTF. As DNA, the CDR3 is TGTGCCAGCAGCCGGGACAGGAACTATGGCTACACCTTC.

The genes are TRBV5-1 and TRBJ2-3, with 15 bases lining up with TRBD2. The CDR3 extends over 16 amino acids. The ends lost 3 bases at V and 7 bases at J; junction bases unmatched: 6. CDR1 is SGHRS, CDR2 YFSETQ, per germline. This CDR3 is CASSYGLAGGSYTQYF. The CDR3 DNA sequence: TGCGCCAGCAGCTACGGACTAGCGGGAGGGAGCTATACGCAGTATTTT.

J is TRBJ2-7 and V is TRBV27, with a tentative D call TRBD2 (7 bases). The V and J ends lost 3 bases and 3 bases respectively, with 24 bases between them. The length of the CDR3 is 18 residues. Germline V gene sequence: CDR1 MNHEY, CDR2 SMNVEV (reference sequence). The CDR3 DNA is TGTGCCAGCAGTTTCCGCCCTCAAATGGGGGGGGGCTTCTACGAGCAGTACTTC. Residues: CASSFRPQMGGGFYEQYF.

The rearrangement links TRBV10-3 to TRBJ2-1; the D gene is possibly TRBD2 (5 bases). Trimming shortened V by 4 bases and J by 7 bases, and 11 bases separated the two germline ends. This CDR3 is built from 13 residues. CDR1 ENHRY and CDR2 SYGVKD come from the germline V gene. CDR3 DNA sequence: TGTGCCATCAGTGGGGAGAGGGCAAATGAGCAGTTCTTC. Its protein product is CAISGERANEQFF.

The chain carries TRBV25-1 and TRBJ2-3; perhaps TRBD1 as D (6 bases). The CDR3 has 16 amino acids. With 2 bases removed from V and 5 bases from J, the gap between germline ends came to 17 bases. Looked up from germline, CDR1 is MGHDK and CDR2 is SYGVNS. DNA of the CDR3: TGTGCCAGCAGTGAAGAAGGGGGAGAAGGTATAGATACGCAGTATTTT. This encodes CASSEEGGEGIDTQYF. Drawing the rest from reference TRBV25-1 and TRBJ2-3, the complete variable domain is EADIYQTPRYLVIGTGKKITLECSQTMGHDKMYWYQQDPGMELHLIHYSYGVNSTEKGDLSSESTVSRIRTEHFPLTLESARPSHTSQYLCASSEEGGEGIDTQYFGPGTRLTVL.

The V call is TRBV7-9, the J call TRBJ2-1; TRBD1 matches at 10 bases. The CDR3 consists of 12 residues. Germline CDR1 and CDR2: SEHNR and FQNEAQ (reference sequence). V shed 9 bases and J 8 bases; nucleotides not matched to a gene: 4. This CDR3 reads CARGQGFDEQFF. CDR3 sequence (DNA): TGTGCCAGGGGACAGGGGTTCGATGAGCAGTTCTTC.